This T cell receptor (beta chain) emerged from a study of shared clonotypes between healthy human individuals. Whole-study findings and limits: The diversity represented, both genetic and in exposure history, was limited by few donors. Generation of non-shared clonotypes was less probable than generation of clonotypes shared by all four donors.

Notes on this clone: The antigen is undetermined.

It was 200 to 250 ng DNA, about 30,000 T cell genomes, that sorted-subset replicate PCRs used. Clones were sequenced by immunoSEQ multiplex PCR, and TCRdb holds only the in-frame ones, with some missing. The sample has about 2.3 million clones; more than 85% are singletons. V lost 10 bases, J lost 5 bases, and 15 bases lay in between. The length of the CDR3 is 12 residues. Germline values: CDR1 MNHNY, CDR2 SVGAGI (reference sequence). Sequenced: naive CD4+ T cells from PBMCs. Noted subset: CD45RA+ positively selected. This chain joins TRBV6-6 and TRBJ2-7; possibly TRBD2 for D (7 bases). The TCR comes from a young man in good health. Some clones in this sample may be carry-over from other donors' samples. CDR3 nucleotides: TGTGCCACAGAAGGGGGGGGCGACGAGCAGTACTTC. Its protein product is CATEGGGDEQYF.